Listed below are T cell receptor beta chains from one sample, sequenced in a study of T cell responses to AZD1222 COVID-19 vaccine. Here immunoSEQ multiplex PCR was the method, and the copy in TCRdb shows in-frame clones only, minus some. The profile covers roughly 120,000 clones, with almost 90% appearing a single time and around a tenth taken by the ten largest. Sequencing used peripheral blood, obtained on day 0 of AZD1222 vaccination. Receptors originate from an adult in good health. Both conserved end residues are part of each CDR3. Fields, in order: clone size, V gene, D gene, J gene, CDR3 protein, CDR3 DNA. A D gene is named only where the DNA matches it firmly. Only some rows state a clone size, as once, few, many or a class for expanded clones.

abundance: .
v_gene: TRBV19
d_gene: TRBD1
j_gene: TRBJ2-2
CDR3aa: CATNLRQGHGELFF
CDR3nt: TGTGCCACCAACCTCCGACAGGGCCACGGGGAGCTGTTTTTT

abundance: .
v_gene: TRBV5-1
d_gene: .
j_gene: TRBJ2-1
CDR3aa: CASSPTSFYNEQFF
CDR3nt: TGCGCCAGCAGCCCCACTAGTTTCTACAATGAGCAGTTCTTC

abundance: .
v_gene: TRBV7-8
d_gene: .
j_gene: TRBJ2-7
CDR3aa: CASSRGPYEQYF
CDR3nt: TGTGCCAGCAGCCGGGGACCTTACGAGCAGTACTTC

abundance: .
v_gene: TRBV5-6
d_gene: TRBD1
j_gene: TRBJ1-5
CDR3aa: CASTGTDIRIRGNQPQHF
CDR3nt: TGTGCCAGCACCGGGACAGACATACGAATTCGGGGCAATCAGCCCCAGCATTTT

abundance: few
v_gene: TRBV9
d_gene: .
j_gene: TRBJ2-2
CDR3aa: CASSVVDFSNTGELFF
CDR3nt: TGTGCCAGCAGCGTAGTCGACTTTTCGAACACCGGGGAGCTGTTTTTT

abundance: .
v_gene: TRBV6-6
d_gene: .
j_gene: TRBJ1-5
CDR3aa: CASSYSKGESNQPQHF
CDR3nt: TGTGCCAGCAGTTACTCGAAAGGGGAAAGCAATCAGCCCCAGCATTTT

abundance: .
v_gene: TRBV6-4
d_gene: TRBD2
j_gene: TRBJ2-3
CDR3aa: CASSGLAGDTDTQYF
CDR3nt: TGTGCCAGCAGTGGACTAGCGGGAGACACAGATACGCAGTATTTT

abundance: .
v_gene: TRBV5-1
d_gene: .
j_gene: TRBJ1-1
CDR3aa: CASSLDGQGEAFF
CDR3nt: TGCGCCAGCAGCTTGGACGGCCAGGGGGAAGCTTTCTTT

abundance: .
v_gene: TRBV9
d_gene: .
j_gene: TRBJ2-7
CDR3aa: CASSVGPDNYEQYF
CDR3nt: TGTGCCAGCAGCGTAGGCCCGGACAACTACGAGCAGTACTTC

abundance: many
v_gene: TRBV2
d_gene: .
j_gene: TRBJ1-2
CDR3aa: CASSERLYGYTF
CDR3nt: TGTGCCAGCAGTGAAAGGCTCTATGGCTACACCTTC

abundance: .
v_gene: TRBV5-1
d_gene: .
j_gene: TRBJ1-5
CDR3aa: CASSAAEFGQPQHF
CDR3nt: TGCGCCAGCAGCGCAGCGGAGTTCGGTCAGCCCCAGCATTTT

abundance: .
v_gene: TRBV4-1
d_gene: TRBD2
j_gene: TRBJ2-7
CDR3aa: CASSQLAGGAHEQYF
CDR3nt: TGCGCCAGCAGCCAACTAGCGGGAGGGGCCCACGAGCAGTACTTC

abundance: .
v_gene: TRBV4-3
d_gene: .
j_gene: TRBJ2-7
CDR3aa: CASSQERRGDYEQYF
CDR3nt: TGCGCCAGCAGCCAAGAAAGGCGGGGAGACTACGAGCAGTACTTC

abundance: few
v_gene: TRBV5-4
d_gene: TRBD2
j_gene: TRBJ2-7
CDR3aa: CASSFVAGMPLDEQYF
CDR3nt: TGTGCCAGCAGCTTTGTAGCGGGAATGCCCCTAGACGAGCAGTACTTC

abundance: .
v_gene: TRBV7-6
d_gene: TRBD1
j_gene: TRBJ1-2
CDR3aa: CASSYRQGRTNYGYTF
CDR3nt: TGTGCCAGCAGCTACCGACAGGGGAGGACTAACTATGGCTACACCTTC